Described below is a single T cell receptor (beta chain) sequence and its context. The antigen is undetermined. The source of the sample is a study of cytomegalovirus exposure and HLA in healthy donors. Study-wide points: The listing of roughly 160 TCR beta chains classed them as cytomegalovirus-associated. A subsequent analysis found that TCR clusters from the first cohort also tended to co-occur in the roughly 120 validation repertoires, with under 95% of cluster scores above 0.

The donors were in the approximately 120-subject validation cohort, distinct from the approximately 700-subject first cohort. Germline V CDR1 and CDR2: LNHNV, YYDKDF (reference sequence). The CDR3 covers 14 residues. Unmatched junction bases numbered 4, after V lost 6 bases and J lost 2 bases. Generated by immunoSEQ multiplex PCR, the TCRdb table keeps only in-frame clones and is missing some. Among roughly 250,000 clones, around 88% were seen once, and the ten largest hold roughly 1.2%. The chain combines TRBV15 with TRBJ2-3, with 8 positions matching TRBD1. Sequencing used PBMCs. This TCR was sampled from a young woman in good health and CMV-seropositive. CDR3 sequence (DNA): TGTGCCACCAGGGGGGGACAGGACACAGATACGCAGTATTTT. Translation: CATRGGQDTDTQYF.